These 4 T cell receptor beta chains were sequenced from one sample in a study of T cells in Graves' hyperthyroidism and ophthalmopathy. TCR beta CDR3 regions were amplified from RNA. With the HTBI primer set, the TCR CDR3 went through a first round of RT-PCR. Using its own MiXCR run on the multiplex PCR reads, TCRdb lists one record per CDR3 protein. Counted here are 600,000 to 850,000 distinct CDR3 sequences, about 19% occurring once; the ten biggest clones make up 16%. Input material: blood. The receptors derive from a woman in her forties or fifties with Graves' hyperthyroidism that later progressed to Graves' ophthalmopathy.

This clonotype was counted many times. The V call is TRBV20-1, the J call TRBJ1-2, with D perhaps TRBD1 (6 bases). CDR1 and CDR2 (germline): DFQATT, SNEGSKA (reference sequence). The CDR3 is 12 amino acids. CDR3: CSHLSPRGGYTF. CDR3 coding DNA: TGCAGCCACCTATCGCCTAGGGGGGGCTACACCTTC.

The sample holds many counts of this clonotype. This chain links TRBV3-1 with TRBJ2-3; D unresolved. The CDR3 runs 14 residues. V lost 1 base and J lost 3, with 8 bases in between. Germline V lookup: CDR1 LGHDT, CDR2 YNNKEL (reference sequence). CDR3 DNA sequence: TGTGCCAGCAGCCAAGGTATCAGGACAGATACGCAGTATTTT. Its protein product is CASSQGIRTDTQYF.

This clonotype was counted a few times. The chain combines TRBV5-5 with TRBJ2-1; 7 bases map to TRBD1. CDR3 length: 14 amino acids. Germline values: CDR1 SGHKS, CDR2 YYEKEE (reference sequence). The V and J ends lost 6 bases and 4 bases, in that order; junction bases with no gene match: 7. The CDR3 reads CASNSDRVYNEQFF. The CDR3 DNA follows: TGTGCCAGCAACTCAGACAGGGTTTACAATGAGCAGTTCTTC. Full variable domain (rest looked up from reference TRBV5-5 and TRBJ2-1): DAGVTQSPTHLIKTRGQQVTLRCSPISGHKSVSWYQQVLGQGPQFIFQYYEKEERGRGNFPDRFSARQFPNYSSELNVNALLLGDSALYLCASNSDRVYNEQFFGPGTRLTVL.

This clonotype occurred a few times. The chain is built from TRBV30 and TRBJ2-3, with D hard to call. CDR1 and CDR2 (germline): GTSNPN, SVGIG (reference sequence). This CDR3 is 15 amino acids long. V lost 2 bases and J lost 0, with 12 bases in between. As DNA, the CDR3 is TGTGCCTGGAGTAGGGCGGTGCCTAGCACAGATACGCAGTATTTT. It specifies CAWSRAVPSTDTQYF.